The next 28 T cell receptor beta chains were all read from a single sample in a study of cytomegalovirus exposure and HLA in healthy donors. Researchers ran the PCR with 60 Vbeta and 13 Jbeta primers. Produced via immunoSEQ multiplex PCR; TCRdb's table is partial and in-frame only. This sample yields fewer than 200,000 clones, of which over 60% are seen a single time; 0.6% to 0.9% belongs to the top ten. The specimen was PBMCs. All receptors come from a female donor in good health and CMV-seronegative.

This chain links TRBV15 with TRBJ2-7; 7 bases fit TRBD1. After removal of 1 base from V and 5 bases from J, the junction contained 11 bases not matched to a gene. CDR3 length: 16 amino acids. Germline CDR1 LNHNV, CDR2 YYDKDF (reference sequence). The CDR3 is CATSRVRSQGENEQYF. CDR3 nucleotides: TGTGCCACCAGCAGAGTCAGGAGTCAGGGGGAGAACGAGCAGTACTTC.

Only a few counts were recorded for this clone. This chain uses TRBV4-3 with TRBJ1-1, with D tentatively TRBD1 (5 bases). CDR3 length equals 15 residues. V shed 0 bases and J shed 1 base, with 9 bases lying between them. The germline CDR1 and CDR2 sequences are LGHNA and YSLEER. Written as DNA, the CDR3 is TGCGCCAGCAGCCAAGATCCCGGGGGGAACACTGAAGCTTTCTTT. Its translation is CASSQDPGGNTEAFF.

The chain joins TRBV28 to TRBJ2-4; 12 bases map to TRBD2. With V trimmed by 3 bases and J by 6 bases, 9 bases remained unmatched. Germline CDR1 and CDR2: MDHEN and SYDVKM. CDR3 length: 17 residues. Here the CDR3 reads CASSFLAGGPRGNIQYF. DNA for the CDR3: TGTGCCAGCAGTTTCCTAGCGGGAGGGCCGCGGGGAAACATTCAGTACTTC.

The V gene is TRBV29-1, the J gene TRBJ1-3, with a weak D call TRBD1 (5 bases). The CDR3 runs to 16 residues. The germline V and J ends were trimmed by 3 bases and 0 bases, with 15 bases remaining between them. Germline V gives CDR1 SQVTM, CDR2 ANQGSEA. CDR3 residues: CSVDQAGTLSGNTIYF. In nucleotides, the CDR3 is TGCAGCGTTGACCAGGCGGGGACCCTCTCTGGAAACACCATATATTTT. Looking up the rest from reference TRBV29-1 and TRBJ1-3 gives the full variable domain: SAVISQKPSRDICQRGTSLTIQCQVDSQVTMMFWYRQQPGQSLTLIATANQGSEATYESGFVIDKFPISRPNLTFSTLTVSNMSPEDSSIYLCSVDQAGTLSGNTIYFGEGSWLTVV.

The chain links TRBV5-1 to TRBJ2-7; TRBD2 is a possible D gene (7 bases). Per the germline V gene, CDR1 is SGHRS and CDR2 is YFSETQ. The V end was cut by 4 bases, the J end by 5 bases, with 16 bases between. CDR3 length: 14 amino acids. This chain's CDR3 is CASSGRGSDDEQYF. In nucleotides, the CDR3 is TGCGCCAGCAGCGGGAGGGGGTCCGATGACGAGCAGTACTTC.

The chain's CDR3 is CASSPQDRNYGYTF. CDR3 DNA: TGTGCCAGCTCACCACAGGACAGAAACTATGGCTACACCTTC. This chain uses TRBV18 with TRBJ1-2, with a weak D call TRBD1 (6 bases). CDR1 and CDR2 (germline): KGHSH, LQKENI. Trimming took 1 base from V and 2 from J, leaving 8 bases between them. The CDR3 is 14 amino acids.

The rearrangement uses TRBV6-6 and TRBJ1-5; TRBD1 matches at 8 bases. The CDR3 sequence is 15 residues long. V trimming: 5 bases; J trimming: 1 base; junction bases outside the gene matches: 4. Germline loops: CDR1 MNHNY, CDR2 SVGAGI (reference sequence). The CDR3 DNA sequence: TGTGCCAGCAGTCAGGGGGCATCAAGCAATCAGCCCCAGCATTTT. Encoded protein: CASSQGASSNQPQHF.

This clone was seen only a few times. The rearrangement uses TRBV14 and TRBJ2-5, with a weak D call TRBD2 (6 bases). CDR3 length: 16 residues. V was trimmed by 3 bases and J by 2 bases, leaving 16 bases between them. Looked up from germline, CDR1 is SGHDN and CDR2 is FVKESK. In nucleotides, the CDR3 is TGTGCCAGCAGCCAGGATCGTCTAGCGCTACAAGAGACCCAGTACTTC. This translates into CASSQDRLALQETQYF.

The chain joins TRBV4-3 to TRBJ2-1; TRBD2 is a possible D gene (6 bases). The V gene lost 0 bases and the J gene lost 4 bases, with 10 bases spanning the gap. The CDR3 has 15 residues. CDR1 is LGHNA, CDR2 YSLEER, per germline. DNA of the CDR3: TGCGCCAGCAGCCAAGACGGGAGTCGTTACAATGAGCAGTTCTTC. This encodes CASSQDGSRYNEQFF.

The chain uses TRBV27 and TRBJ1-4, with D perhaps TRBD1 (6 bases). Germline V gene sequence: CDR1 MNHEY, CDR2 SMNVEV (reference sequence). There are 14 residues in the CDR3. V was clipped by 6 bases and J by 0 bases, with 8 bases between them. The DNA of the CDR3 is TGTGCCAGCAGATCAGGGGCAACTAATGAAAAACTGTTTTTT. Its translation: CASRSGATNEKLFF.

The chain employs TRBV7-2 and TRBJ2-5, with a weak D call TRBD1 (6 bases). CDR3 length: 14 residues. Trimming removed 4 bases at V and 3 bases at J, with 12 bases between. Germline CDR1 SGHTA, CDR2 FQGNSA. The CDR3 bases are TGTGCCAGCAGCTATGAGGACAGCAAAGAGACCCAGTACTTC. Translating gives CASSYEDSKETQYF.

CDR3 protein: CASSLATPEAGNTIYF. The DNA for the CDR3 is TGTGCCAGCAGCTTAGCCACCCCAGAGGCTGGAAACACCATATATTTT. The V and J genes are TRBV7-9 and TRBJ1-3; no reliable D call. CDR1 and CDR2 from the germline V gene are SEHNR and FQNEAQ (reference sequence). This CDR3 region has 16 residues. The germline V and J ends were trimmed by 0 bases and 2 bases, with 11 bases remaining between them.

V is TRBV5-6 and J is TRBJ2-3; 11 bases match TRBD2. Germline CDR1 and CDR2: SGHDT and YYEEEE. The junction had 5 bases not matched to a gene; V was cut back by 2 bases and J by 0 bases. The CDR3 is 17 residues long. The CDR3 is CASSFILAGASTDTQYF. The CDR3 DNA sequence: TGTGCCAGCAGCTTCATACTAGCGGGAGCTAGCACAGATACGCAGTATTTT.

The J gene is TRBJ2-7, the V gene TRBV7-9, with D tentatively TRBD1 (5 bases). The CDR3 sequence is 16 residues long. Trimming removed 7 bases at V and 6 bases at J, with 25 bases between. From germline, CDR1 is SEHNR and CDR2 FQNEAQ (reference sequence). This chain's CDR3 is CASTSGRPQVGGEQYF. In DNA, the CDR3 is TGTGCCAGCACCTCCGGCCGCCCACAGGTGGGTGGCGAGCAGTACTTC. The full variable domain, in which reference TRBV7-9 and TRBJ2-7 provide the parts outside the CDR3, is DTGVSQNPRHKITKRGQNVTFRCDPISEHNRLYWYRQTLGQGPEFLTYFQNEAQLEKSRLLSDRFSAERPKGSFSTLEIQRTEQGDSAMYLCASTSGRPQVGGEQYFGPGTRLTVT.

A word on this clone: An end of the junction does not agree with germline; a read error may underlie this. This chain links TRBV7-7 with TRBJ2-5; 10 nucleotides align to TRBD1. The CDR3 sequence is 14 residues long. Germline values: CDR1 SSHAT, CDR2 FNYEAQ (reference sequence). Written as DNA, the CDR3 is TGTGCTAGCAGCTTCGGACAGGGGGTAGAGACCCAGTACTTC. Translating gives CASSFGQGVETQYF.

The chain has TRBV9 and TRBJ1-6; weak D call: TRBD1 (6 bases). This CDR3 spans 15 amino acids. The V gene's germline CDR1 is SGDLS and CDR2 YYNGEE. V was pared by 0 bases and J by 7 bases, with 11 bases between. The CDR3 nucleotides read TGTGCCAGCAGCGTAGCGGGACAAGTAAATTCACCCCTCCACTTT. Translation: CASSVAGQVNSPLHF.

The chain couples TRBV28 to TRBJ2-1, with D possibly matching TRBD1 (5 bases). Germline assignment: CDR1 MDHEN and CDR2 SYDVKM. The CDR3 totals 15 residues. V shed 6 bases and J shed 5 bases, with 17 bases lying between them. The CDR3: CASSPIRALHNEQFF. The CDR3 coding sequence is TGTGCCAGCAGCCCTATCAGGGCCCTGCACAATGAGCAGTTCTTC.

The chain uses TRBV19 and TRBJ1-2; 9 positions agree with TRBD1. The germline V gene has CDR1 LNHDA and CDR2 SQIVND (reference sequence). The V gene end was trimmed by 5 bases and the J gene end by 8 bases; junction bases not matched to a gene: 6. The CDR3 extends over 13 amino acids. DNA of the CDR3: TGTGCCAGTAGTCCCGACAGGGGGAGAGGCTACACCTTC. Translated, it gives CASSPDRGRGYTF.

The rearrangement joins TRBV7-2 to TRBJ2-3, with D uncertain. Germline values: CDR1 SGHTA, CDR2 FQGNSA. This CDR3 is 15 amino acids long. V lost 5 bases, J lost 0 bases, and 12 bases lay in between. The CDR3 protein is CASSPVGSSTDTQYF. The CDR3 DNA sequence: TGTGCCAGCAGCCCTGTGGGCAGTAGCACAGATACGCAGTATTTT.

The sample holds a few counts of this clone. The chain recombines TRBV6-6 with TRBJ2-5; the D gene is possibly TRBD1 (5 bases). This CDR3 is 13 amino acids long. The germline CDR1 and CDR2 sequences are MNHNY and SVGAGI (reference sequence). V lost 2 bases to trimming and J lost 2 bases, with 6 bases between them. CDR3 DNA sequence: TGTGCCAGCAGTTACCACAGGCAAGAGACCCAGTACTTC. This encodes CASSYHRQETQYF.

The rearrangement uses TRBV7-9 and TRBJ2-5; 7 bases are shared with TRBD2. The V and J ends lost 4 bases and 5 bases, in that order; junction bases with no gene match: 7. Germline assignment: CDR1 SEHNR and CDR2 FQNEAQ (reference sequence). The CDR3 is 14 amino acids. CDR3 region: CASSWGAGTETQYF. The CDR3 DNA is TGTGCCAGCAGCTGGGGAGCGGGAACGGAGACCCAGTACTTC.

The rearrangement uses TRBV7-3 and TRBJ2-1; TRBD2 matches 8 bases. The CDR3 sequence is 14 residues long. Germline CDR1 reads SGHTA; CDR2 reads FQGTGA. Unmatched junction bases numbered 1, after V lost 2 bases and J lost 4 bases. The CDR3 region is CASSLAGGYNEQFF. The CDR3 nucleotides are TGTGCCAGCAGCTTAGCGGGAGGTTACAATGAGCAGTTCTTC.

This chain links TRBV5-4 with TRBJ2-6; 9 positions match TRBD2. This CDR3 has 16 residues. Germline CDR1 is SGHNT and CDR2 is YYREEE (reference sequence). Trimming at V came to 7 bases and at J to 4 bases, leaving 9 bases not matched to a gene. CDR3 sequence: CASRGGGGLGANVLTF. The CDR3 DNA is TGTGCCAGCCGCGGGGGGGGAGGGCTCGGGGCCAACGTCCTGACTTTC. Full variable domain (missing parts from reference TRBV5-4 and TRBJ2-6): ETGVTQSPTHLIKTRGQQVTLRCSSQSGHNTVSWYQQALGQGPQFIFQYYREEENGRGNFPPRFSGLQFPNYSSELNVNALELDDSALYLCASRGGGGLGANVLTFGAGSRLTVL.

The gene calls are TRBV7-9 and TRBJ2-3; 7 positions match TRBD2. Trimming at V came to 3 bases and at J to 2 bases, leaving 14 bases not matched to a gene. CDR1 and CDR2 from the germline V gene are SEHNR and FQNEAQ (reference sequence). CDR3 length: 18 residues. CDR3 in DNA: TGTGCCAGCAGCTTTCCTACCCAGACTAGCTTGGTCACAGATACGCAGTATTTT. As protein: CASSFPTQTSLVTDTQYF.

J is TRBJ2-3 and V is TRBV6-6; TRBD2 matches at 7 bases. The junction had 6 bases not matched to a gene; V was cut back by 6 bases and J by 6 bases. CDR1 and CDR2 from the germline V gene are MNHNY and SVGAGI (reference sequence). The CDR3 length is 13 residues. CDR3 DNA sequence: TGTGCCAGCAGCGGCGGGAGCGGTGATACGCAGTATTTT. Translated: CASSGGSGDTQYF.

Regarding this clone: This sample also contains other DNA sequences that code for the same CDR3. The J gene is TRBJ2-2, the V gene TRBV9; D is unclear. CDR3 size: 12 residues. With 2 bases removed from V and 6 bases from J, the gap between germline ends came to 5 bases. Germline loops: CDR1 SGDLS, CDR2 YYNGEE. In nucleotides, the CDR3 is TGTGCCAGCAGCGTGCGGTCCGGGGAGCTGTTTTTT. Translating gives CASSVRSGELFF.

The CDR3 sequence is CSVRGQGYNQPQHF. DNA of the CDR3: TGCAGCGTCAGGGGGCAGGGGTACAATCAGCCCCAGCATTTT. The genes are TRBV29-1 and TRBJ1-5, with 8 positions matching TRBD1. Germline CDR1 and CDR2: SQVTM and ANQGSEA. The CDR3 is 14 amino acids. J was trimmed by 3 bases and V by 6 bases; bases with no gene match: 7.

The chain carries TRBV5-1 and TRBJ2-1; unclear D gene. Germline V gene sequence: CDR1 SGHRS, CDR2 YFSETQ. The CDR3 is 15 amino acids. Trimming cost V 3 bases and J 0 bases, with 10 bases left between them. For the CDR3, the DNA is TGCGCCAGCAGCTCCCTAGTTCCCTCCTACAATGAGCAGTTCTTC. Encoded protein: CASSSLVPSYNEQFF.